A single sample gave rise to the 32 T cell receptor beta chains below, sequenced in a study of blood T cell repertoires in COVID-19. Produced via immunoSEQ multiplex PCR; TCRdb's table is partial and in-frame only. The table records about 380,000 clones, approximately 81% of them present only once. Sequencing was performed on peripheral blood. These receptors came from a woman between 18 and 30 years old with acute or convalescent COVID-19.

The V gene is TRBV13, the J gene TRBJ2-5, with TRBD1 matching 10 bases. This CDR3 is built from 16 residues. With 4 bases clipped from V and 1 base from J, the junction kept 6 bases outside the gene matches. Germline V CDR1 and CDR2: PRHDT, FYEKMQ (reference sequence). The CDR3 DNA is TGTGCCAGCAGCTCCCGACAGGGGGCCACCCAAGAGACCCAGTACTTC. Amino acid sequence: CASSSRQGATQETQYF.

This clone has only one observation. This chain joins TRBV15 and TRBJ2-3; a weak D match, TRBD1 (5 bases). The germline V gene has CDR1 LNHNV and CDR2 YYDKDF (reference sequence). This CDR3 comprises 15 residues. Trimming left V 3 bases short and J 3 bases short, with 13 bases between. CDR3 region: CATSRGREVTDTQYF. The CDR3 region has the DNA TGTGCCACCAGCAGGGGCAGGGAAGTGACAGATACGCAGTATTTT. Full variable domain (missing parts from reference TRBV15 and TRBJ2-3): DAMVIQNPRYQVTQFGKPVTLSCSQTLNHNVMYWYQQKSSQAPKLLFHYYDKDFNNEADTPDNFQSRRPNTSFCFLDIRSPGLGDTAMYLCATSRGREVTDTQYFGPGTRLTVL.

This sequence joins TRBV7-9 and TRBJ1-1; weak D call: TRBD1 (6 bases). Trimming removed 5 bases at V and 5 bases at J, with 15 bases between. Germline CDR1 is SEHNR and CDR2 is FQNEAQ (reference sequence). This CDR3 contains 14 residues. The DNA of the CDR3 is TGTGCCAGCAGCAATCAACAGGGTGGGACTGAAGCTTTCTTT. It yields the protein CASSNQQGGTEAFF.

This clone was observed a handful of times. The chain is built from TRBV6-5 and TRBJ1-2, with D perhaps matching TRBD1 (5 bases). This CDR3 contains 13 residues. Germline lookup yields CDR1 MNHEY and CDR2 SVGAGI. The V end lost 6 bases, the J end lost 1 base, and 9 bases lay between the germline ends. The CDR3 nucleotides read TGTGCCAGCAGCCAAAGGGGTAACTATGGCTACACCTTC. It is translated as CASSQRGNYGYTF.

The CDR3 region has the DNA TGTGCCAGCAGCCAAGCATTCCCGGGGGATGGCGGCTACACCTTC. This sequence encodes CASSQAFPGDGGYTF. The chain carries TRBV3-1 (or the pseudogene TRBV3-2) and TRBJ1-2, with a weak D call TRBD1 (5 bases). V was pared by 1 base and J by 8 bases, with 17 bases between. The CDR3 length is 15 residues. Germline CDR1 LGHDT, CDR2 YNNKEL (reference sequence).

The genes are TRBV6-6 and TRBJ1-2; 7 nucleotides agree with TRBD1. Trimming cost V 2 bases and J 8 bases; bases outside gene matches: 14. The germline V gene has CDR1 MNHNY and CDR2 SVGAGI (reference sequence). This CDR3 spans 16 amino acids. The CDR3 coding sequence is TGTGCCAGCAGTTACCGCACAGGGGTACCAGGGAACGGCTACACCTTC. Protein: CASSYRTGVPGNGYTF.

In DNA form, the CDR3 reads TGCAGCGTTATGAAGACCGGGACAGGGGGATCTGAAGCTTTCTTT. It is translated as CSVMKTGTGGSEAFF. The chain employs TRBV29-1 and TRBJ1-1; 11 positions match TRBD1. V was clipped by 5 bases and J by 6 bases; unmatched bases: 11. The CDR3 has 15 amino acids. Germline CDR1 and CDR2: SQVTM and ANQGSEA.

The rearrangement links TRBV3-1 (or the pseudogene TRBV3-2) to TRBJ2-5, with 7 positions matching TRBD1. CDR1 is LGHDT and CDR2 is YNNKEL in the germline V gene (reference sequence). The CDR3 extends over 15 amino acids. V lost 3 bases to trimming and J lost 4 bases; unmatched junction nucleotides: 8. CDR3 in amino acids: CASSHARRDRETQYF. The CDR3 nucleotides are TGTGCCAGCAGCCATGCCAGAAGGGACAGAGAGACCCAGTACTTC.

The rearrangement uses TRBV5-1 and TRBJ2-2; D is possibly TRBD2 (5 bases). The CDR3 totals 13 residues. From germline, CDR1 is SGHRS and CDR2 YFSETQ. The V end lost 1 base, the J end lost 5 bases, and 6 bases lay between the germline ends. As DNA, the CDR3 is TGCGCCAGCAGCTTGAGGGAGACCGGGGAGCTGTTTTTT. Amino acid sequence: CASSLRETGELFF.

V usage is TRBV14 and J usage is TRBJ2-2; 12 nucleotides align to TRBD2. Losses at the gene ends were 4 bases for V and 5 bases for J; bases not matched to a gene: 2. This CDR3 comprises 15 residues. Germline-derived CDR1 and CDR2 are SGHDN and FVKESK. CDR3 nucleotides: TGTGCCAGCAGCCGACTAGCGGGGGTTACCGGGGAGCTGTTTTTT. It specifies CASSRLAGVTGELFF.

This sequence joins TRBV19 and TRBJ1-3; 10 bases line up with TRBD1. The CDR3 totals 17 residues. V dropped 3 bases and J dropped 0; count of bases not matched to a gene: 5. Germline loops: CDR1 LNHDA, CDR2 SQIVND (reference sequence). DNA of the CDR3: TGTGCCAGTAGTATCGCCGGGACAGGGGTCTCTGGAAACACCATATATTTT. Its translation is CASSIAGTGVSGNTIYF.

This clone appeared a few times. The chain is built from TRBV10-3 and TRBJ2-1, with D perhaps matching TRBD1 (6 bases). Germline V lookup: CDR1 ENHRY, CDR2 SYGVKD. The CDR3 runs to 15 residues. Trimming pared 4 bases from V and 6 bases from J, leaving 16 bases between. In nucleotides, the CDR3 is TGTGCCATCAGTGTCCGAGGGGGAAAATCCAATGAGCAGTTCTTC. Translating it yields CAISVRGGKSNEQFF.

V gene TRBV24-1 combines with J gene TRBJ2-3, with 15 bases matching TRBD2. The V gene's germline CDR1 is KGHDR and CDR2 SFDVKD. The J segment lost 7 bases and the V segment lost 4 bases, leaving 5 bases of the junction unmatched. The CDR3 contains 16 residues. CDR3 DNA sequence: TGTGCCACCAGTGACCGGACTAGCGGGAGGGCGAATACGCAGTATTTT. Translated, it gives CATSDRTSGRANTQYF.

The chain joins TRBV5-1 to TRBJ1-5; no reliable D call. Germline V gives CDR1 SGHRS, CDR2 YFSETQ. The V end was cut by 0 bases, the J end by 7 bases, with 14 bases between. The CDR3 spans 15 residues. CDR3 sequence: CASSLEPSGRQPQHF. CDR3 in DNA: TGCGCCAGCAGCTTGGAGCCTTCGGGAAGGCAGCCCCAGCATTTT.

The table lists this clone with a few counts. The genes are TRBV12-3 or TRBV12-4 and TRBJ1-2; the D is unclear. V lost 6 bases and J lost 5, with 10 bases in between. The CDR3 consists of 12 residues. The CDR3 sequence is CASRVDMYGYTF. CDR3 nucleotide sequence: TGTGCCAGCAGAGTCGACATGTATGGCTACACCTTC.

V gene TRBV14 combines with J gene TRBJ1-6; no clear D gene. V was clipped by 5 bases and J by 2 bases, with 10 bases between them. This CDR3 is 15 amino acids long. CDR1 SGHDN and CDR2 FVKESK come from the germline V gene. CDR3 sequence (DNA): TGTGCCAGCAGCTCCAGTGAAACCTATAATTCACCCCTCCACTTT. Translation gives CASSSSETYNSPLHF. Looking up the rest from reference TRBV14 and TRBJ1-6 gives the full variable domain: EAGVTQFPSHSVIEKGQTVTLRCDPISGHDNLYWYRRVMGKEIKFLLHFVKESKQDESGMPNNRFLAERTGGTYSTLKVQPAELEDSGVYFCASSSSETYNSPLHFGNGTRLTVT.

This chain uses TRBV9 with TRBJ1-6, with TRBD1 identical over 10 bases. This CDR3 spans 17 amino acids. Germline values: CDR1 SGDLS, CDR2 YYNGEE. J lost 0 bases, V lost 4 bases, and 4 bases had no gene match. The CDR3 bases are TGTGCCAGCAGCACGGGACAGGGGAGCTCCTATAATTCACCCCTCCACTTT. Its protein product is CASSTGQGSSYNSPLHF.

J is TRBJ2-1 and V is TRBV7-3; 13 nucleotides line up with TRBD2. Trimming removed 2 bases from V and 11 bases from J; junction bases left unmatched: 6. Germline lookup yields CDR1 SGHTA and CDR2 FQGTGA. The CDR3 extends over 15 amino acids. The CDR3 loop is CASSLGTSGVDKQFF. CDR3 nucleotides: TGTGCCAGCAGCTTAGGGACTAGCGGGGTGGATAAGCAGTTCTTC. The complete variable domain, with remaining parts taken from reference TRBV7-3 and TRBJ2-1, reads GAGVSQTPSNKVTEKGKYVELRCDPISGHTALYWYRQSLGQGPEFLIYFQGTGAADDSGLPNDRFFAVRPEGSVSTLKIQRTERGDSAVYLCASSLGTSGVDKQFFGPGTRLTVL.

This chain links TRBV6-5 with TRBJ1-1; D gene ambiguous. CDR1 is MNHEY and CDR2 is SVGAGI in the germline V gene. This CDR3 is built from 15 residues. The germline V and J ends were trimmed by 6 bases and 2 bases, with 16 bases remaining between them. The CDR3 DNA is TGTGCCAGCAGGGTCGGGGATTCGGCAAACACTGAAGCTTTCTTT. Its protein product is CASRVGDSANTEAFF.

The sample holds one count of this clone. Here the CDR3 DNA reads TGCGCCACCTACCCCCCCGGGGAAGGGAAGCAGTACTTC. The encoded protein is CATYPPGEGKQYF. The chain employs TRBV10-2 and TRBJ2-7, with a weak D call TRBD2 (5 bases). The V and J ends lost 10 bases and 8 bases respectively, with 21 bases between them. There are 13 residues in the CDR3. The germline gives CDR1 WSHSY, CDR2 SAAADI.

The gene calls are TRBV5-1 and TRBJ1-1; TRBD1 is a possible D gene (6 bases). Trimming left V 3 bases short and J 10 bases short, with 25 bases between. Looked up from germline, CDR1 is SGHRS and CDR2 is YFSETQ. There are 16 residues in the CDR3. CDR3 nucleotide sequence: TGCGCCAGCAGCTCGCACAGGGAAGGACCCCCCGGGGCAGCTTTCTTT. Amino acids: CASSSHREGPPGAAFF.

This clone was seen just once. V gene TRBV7-3 combines with J gene TRBJ2-1, with 11 bases aligning to TRBD2. CDR3 size: 17 residues. The V gene's germline CDR1 is SGHTA and CDR2 FQGTGA. The trim removed 5 bases at V and 8 bases at J, leaving 14 bases unmatched. As DNA, the CDR3 is TGTGCCAGCAGCCCCGGTATGGGACTAGCGGCCAGGTATGAGCAGTTCTTC. Its protein is CASSPGMGLAARYEQFF.

CDR3 protein: CASSLFTPGSPLHF. In DNA, the CDR3 is TGTGCCAGCAGCCTATTTACCCCCGGTTCACCCCTCCACTTT. The chain links TRBV13 to TRBJ1-6; D is unresolved. Between the trimmed V and J ends, which lost 5 bases and 9 bases, there was a span of 14 bases. The CDR3 is 14 amino acids. CDR1 is PRHDT, CDR2 FYEKMQ, per germline (reference sequence). Full variable domain (rest looked up from reference TRBV13 and TRBJ1-6): AAGVIQSPRHLIKEKRETATLKCYPIPRHDTVYWYQQGPGQDPQFLISFYEKMQSDKGSIPDRFSAQQFSDYHSELNMSSLELGDSALYFCASSLFTPGSPLHFGNGTRLTVT.

This chain links TRBV3-1 (or the pseudogene TRBV3-2) with TRBJ1-2; perhaps TRBD1 as D (5 bases). Per germline, CDR1 LGHDT and CDR2 YNNKEL (reference sequence). V was pared by 0 bases and J by 2 bases, with 16 bases between. The CDR3 length is 17 residues. The CDR3 DNA reads TGTGCCAGCAGCCAAGAGGTCGGGGGAGGAGCGAACTATGGCTACACCTTC. Translation gives CASSQEVGGGANYGYTF.

This chain uses TRBV19 with TRBJ2-3; 7 nucleotides line up with TRBD2. Losses at the gene ends were 5 bases for V and 6 bases for J; bases not matched to a gene: 17. Germline values: CDR1 LNHDA, CDR2 SQIVND (reference sequence). This CDR3 has 17 residues. The CDR3 nucleotides read TGTGCCAGTAGTCCTCCCCCGGGGACTACTGTTATGGATACGCAGTATTTT. This translates into CASSPPPGTTVMDTQYF.

This chain links TRBV27 with TRBJ2-5; TRBD1 is a possible D gene (5 bases). V lost 6 bases to trimming and J lost 0 bases, with 14 bases between them. Germline-derived CDR1 and CDR2 are MNHEY and SMNVEV (reference sequence). CDR3 length: 15 amino acids. The CDR3 reads CASSRGDSYQETQYF. In DNA form, the CDR3 reads TGTGCCAGCAGCCGCGGCGACAGTTACCAAGAGACCCAGTACTTC.

This chain connects TRBV4-1 to TRBJ2-7; 12 bases are shared with TRBD2. Germline values: CDR1 MGHRA, CDR2 YSYEKL. The V and J ends lost 1 base and 8 bases, in that order; junction bases with no gene match: 12. CDR3 size: 17 residues. The CDR3 coding sequence is TGCGCCAGCAGCCAAGTGGCTAGCGGGAGGGCAGTTGATAAGCAGTACTTC. It yields the protein CASSQVASGRAVDKQYF.

This chain connects TRBV7-6 to TRBJ2-5; 9 positions match TRBD2. Germline V gene data show CDR1 as SGHVS and CDR2 as FNYEAQ. V lost 9 bases and J lost 7; bases outside the gene matches: 12. The CDR3 runs 14 residues. CDR3 sequence reads: CASEMRGGLGTQYF. In DNA form, the CDR3 reads TGTGCCAGTGAAATGCGGGGGGGCCTCGGGACCCAGTACTTC.

Ten or more counts support this clone. The rearrangement uses TRBV30 and TRBJ2-2; possibly TRBD1 for D (6 bases). This CDR3 spans 15 amino acids. The germline CDR1 and CDR2 sequences are GTSNPN and SVGIG (reference sequence). V was cut by 3 bases and J by 3 bases, with 14 bases left in between. The CDR3 here is CAWRDRFLDTGELFF. In DNA form, the CDR3 reads TGTGCCTGGAGAGACAGGTTCCTCGACACCGGGGAGCTGTTTTTT.

The V gene is TRBV10-3, the J gene TRBJ2-7, with D maybe TRBD1 (6 bases). V was shortened by 4 bases and J by 5 bases, with 12 bases between the two germline ends. Germline values: CDR1 ENHRY, CDR2 SYGVKD. The CDR3 spans 13 residues. The CDR3 DNA sequence: TGTGCCATCAGTGTGGGGGACATAAACGAGCAGTACTTC. Residues: CAISVGDINEQYF.

The J gene is TRBJ2-1, the V gene TRBV5-8, with D possibly matching TRBD2 (6 bases). Trimming took 1 base from V and 0 from J, leaving 11 bases between them. Germline-derived CDR1 and CDR2 are SGHTS and YDEGEE. The length of the CDR3 is 16 residues. CDR3 sequence (DNA): TGTGCCAGCAGCTTGCGGAGAGCGGGCTCCTACAATGAGCAGTTCTTC. As protein: CASSLRRAGSYNEQFF.

The chain couples TRBV9 to TRBJ2-3; D remains ambiguous. Germline V gene lookup returns CDR1 SGDLS and CDR2 YYNGEE. The CDR3 is 12 amino acids. V was cut by 3 bases and J by 6 bases, with 8 bases left in between. This CDR3 is CASSANSDTQYF. The CDR3 coding sequence is TGTGCCAGCAGCGCGAACTCGGATACGCAGTATTTT.